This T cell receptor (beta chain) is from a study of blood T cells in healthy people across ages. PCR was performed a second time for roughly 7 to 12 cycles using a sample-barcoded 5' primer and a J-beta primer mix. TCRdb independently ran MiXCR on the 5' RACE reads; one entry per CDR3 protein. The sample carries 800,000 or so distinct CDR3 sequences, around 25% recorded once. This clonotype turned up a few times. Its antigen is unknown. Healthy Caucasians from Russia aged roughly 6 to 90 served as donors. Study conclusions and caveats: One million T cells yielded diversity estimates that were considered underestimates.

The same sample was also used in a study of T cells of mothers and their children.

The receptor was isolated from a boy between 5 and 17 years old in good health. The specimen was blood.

CDR3 amino acids: CATSRDRRSTQYF. CDR3 coding DNA: TGTGCCACCAGCAGAGATCGGCGTAGTACGCAGTATTTT. The chain links TRBV15 to TRBJ2-3; D is ambiguous. The germline V and J ends were trimmed by 0 bases and 8 bases, with 9 bases remaining between them. This CDR3 comprises 13 residues. Germline loops: CDR1 LNHNV, CDR2 YYDKDF (reference sequence).